What follows are 20 T cell receptor beta chains derived from one specimen sequenced in a study of blood T cell repertoires in COVID-19. The protocol was immunoSEQ multiplex PCR, while the TCRdb copy is restricted to in-frame clones and leaves out a portion. The sample yields over 100,000 clones, approximately 83% seen once. Sequenced material: peripheral blood. All receptors come from a woman aged 80 or over with active or convalescent COVID-19.

The chain recombines TRBV20-1 with TRBJ2-3; 9 bases are shared with TRBD2. The CDR3 contains 15 residues. CDR1 and CDR2 from the germline V gene are DFQATT and SNEGSKA (reference sequence). V gave up 3 bases and J gave up 2 bases; unmatched junction bases: 6. DNA of the CDR3: TGCAGTGCTAGTTGGCTAGCGGGAAACACAGATACGCAGTATTTT. Protein: CSASWLAGNTDTQYF.

The chain recombines TRBV19 with TRBJ1-1, with 9 positions matching TRBD1. The ends lost 3 bases at V and 6 bases at J; junction bases unmatched: 11. This CDR3 comprises 16 residues. Germline V gene lookup returns CDR1 LNHDA and CDR2 SQIVND (reference sequence). The CDR3: CASSILPGQGFSEAFF. Written as DNA, the CDR3 is TGTGCCAGTAGTATTTTACCGGGACAGGGATTCTCTGAAGCTTTCTTT.

The chain uses TRBV19 and TRBJ1-5, with D maybe TRBD1 (6 bases). Germline V gives CDR1 LNHDA, CDR2 SQIVND (reference sequence). Trimming stripped 8 bases from V and 8 bases from J, with 16 bases between. CDR3 length equals 13 residues. The CDR3 loop is CASLGAIREPQHF. The CDR3 DNA is TGTGCCAGTTTGGGGGCGATCCGAGAGCCCCAGCATTTT.

In its sample, this clone was seen a few times. This rearrangement joins TRBV5-1 to TRBJ2-3, with 7 positions matching TRBD2. V was clipped by 8 bases and J by 0 bases; unmatched bases: 3. CDR3 length: 13 residues. Germline loops: CDR1 SGHRS, CDR2 YFSETQ. The CDR3 sequence: CASTSDSTDTQYF. The CDR3 DNA sequence: TGCGCCAGTACTAGCGATAGCACAGATACGCAGTATTTT.

The sample holds a few counts of this clone. The V call is TRBV15, the J call TRBJ1-1; tentative D call: TRBD1 (5 bases). Looked up from germline, CDR1 is LNHNV and CDR2 is YYDKDF (reference sequence). The CDR3 contains 15 residues. Trimming took 0 bases from V and 1 from J, leaving 9 bases between them. CDR3 amino acids: CATSRDRRGNTEAFF. The CDR3 DNA reads TGTGCCACCAGCAGAGATCGAAGGGGGAACACTGAAGCTTTCTTT.

This clone was detected only once. The genes are TRBV5-1 and TRBJ2-7, with 7 positions matching TRBD1. Per germline, CDR1 SGHRS and CDR2 YFSETQ. CDR3 size: 14 residues. The V segment lost 2 bases and the J segment 2 bases; nucleotides outside the gene matches: 4. The CDR3 bases are TGCGCCAGCAGCTTAGGGACAGCGACCTACGAGCAGTACTTC. Residues: CASSLGTATYEQYF.

This chain connects TRBV5-1 to TRBJ2-1; 11 positions match TRBD2. This CDR3 is built from 18 residues. V shed 2 bases, J shed 0 bases, and the junction held 7 bases outside the gene matches. From germline, CDR1 is SGHRS and CDR2 YFSETQ. This chain's CDR3 is CASSLRSGTSGSYNEQFF. The CDR3 DNA is TGCGCCAGCAGCTTAAGGTCCGGGACTAGCGGCTCCTACAATGAGCAGTTCTTC.

The rearrangement joins TRBV5-1 to TRBJ1-2; 8 nucleotides line up with TRBD1. The CDR3 spans 14 residues. Trimming cost V 5 bases and J 3 bases; bases outside gene matches: 6. Per the germline V gene, CDR1 is SGHRS and CDR2 is YFSETQ. The CDR3: CASSSGGRDYGYTF. CDR3 nucleotide sequence: TGCGCCAGCAGTTCAGGGGGCAGGGACTATGGCTACACCTTC.

The chain is built from TRBV28 and TRBJ1-2, with TRBD1 matching 7 bases. Looked up from germline, CDR1 is MDHEN and CDR2 is SYDVKM. The trim removed 4 bases at V and 2 bases at J, leaving 7 bases unmatched. The CDR3 has 15 amino acids. CDR3 in DNA: TGTGCCAGCAGTTCCGACTCGACAGGGAACTATGGCTACACCTTC. Its translation is CASSSDSTGNYGYTF.

This clone appeared a single time. The chain carries TRBV10-3 and TRBJ2-5; 10 bases agree with TRBD2. Per germline, CDR1 ENHRY and CDR2 SYGVKD. V shed 5 bases, J shed 5 bases, and the junction held 5 bases outside the gene matches. This CDR3 contains 14 residues. The CDR3: CAISLAGVDETQYF. In DNA form, the CDR3 reads TGTGCCATCAGTCTAGCGGGAGTAGATGAGACCCAGTACTTC.

This chain connects TRBV7-2 to TRBJ2-1; 9 positions agree with TRBD2. V shed 1 base and J 7 bases; nucleotides not matched to a gene: 14. CDR1 is SGHTA, CDR2 FQGNSA, per germline. This CDR3 has 18 residues. The CDR3 reads CASSLVSEGGRAVNEQFF. The DNA for the CDR3 is TGTGCCAGCAGCTTAGTATCGGAGGGCGGGAGGGCCGTGAATGAGCAGTTCTTC.

The chain has TRBV27 and TRBJ2-1; D call uncertain. CDR1 MNHEY and CDR2 SMNVEV come from the germline V gene (reference sequence). The ends were cut back, 2 bases at V and 0 bases at J, with 8 bases in the middle. This CDR3 contains 15 residues. CDR3 region: CASSLNPGSYNEQFF. The CDR3 nucleotides are TGTGCCAGCAGTTTAAATCCGGGCTCCTACAATGAGCAGTTCTTC.

This clone was seen more than once but under ten times. The V gene is TRBV19, the J gene TRBJ1-5, with D perhaps TRBD1 (6 bases). The CDR3 is 15 residues long. V was shortened by 1 base and J by 4 bases, with 11 bases between the two germline ends. Germline V gene data show CDR1 as LNHDA and CDR2 as SQIVND (reference sequence). This CDR3 is CASSIGQGWNQPQHF. CDR3 in DNA: TGTGCCAGTAGTATAGGGCAGGGGTGGAATCAGCCCCAGCATTTT.

This rearrangement joins TRBV3-1 (or the pseudogene TRBV3-2) to TRBJ1-4, with D possibly TRBD1 on 6 matching bases. V dropped 3 bases and J dropped 10 bases, with 15 bases sitting between them. Germline loops: CDR1 LGHDT, CDR2 YNNKEL (reference sequence). CDR3 length: 14 residues. This CDR3 reads CASSHETTGRKLFF. The CDR3 DNA reads as TGTGCCAGCAGCCACGAGACCACAGGGAGAAAACTGTTTTTT.

In its sample, this clone was seen a few times. V usage is TRBV7-9 and J usage is TRBJ2-1; D is perhaps TRBD1 (5 bases). The CDR3 sequence is 13 residues long. The germline V and J ends were trimmed by 4 bases and 10 bases, with 14 bases remaining between them. Germline V gives CDR1 SEHNR, CDR2 FQNEAQ (reference sequence). The CDR3 sequence: CASSSPRQSEQFF. The CDR3 nucleotides read TGTGCCAGCAGCTCTCCTAGACAGTCGGAGCAGTTCTTC.

The V and J genes are TRBV5-6 and TRBJ1-2, with D perhaps TRBD1 (5 bases). The CDR3 runs 14 residues. Germline V gene data show CDR1 as SGHDT and CDR2 as YYEEEE. V was trimmed by 2 bases and J by 4 bases, leaving 12 bases between them. CDR3 region: CASSFLQGPYGYTF. The CDR3 bases are TGTGCCAGCAGCTTCCTTCAGGGTCCCTATGGCTACACCTTC.

V and J are TRBV10-3 and TRBJ1-5; TRBD1 aligns across 9 bases. V shed 11 bases, J shed 6 bases, and the junction held 5 bases outside the gene matches. The CDR3 is made up of 12 amino acids. Germline CDR1 is ENHRY and CDR2 is SYGVKD. CDR3 in amino acids: CAVGGQGQPQHF. The CDR3 coding sequence is TGTGCCGTCGGGGGACAGGGTCAGCCCCAGCATTTT.

This chain uses TRBV5-1 with TRBJ2-2; D unresolved. V was cut by 4 bases and J by 1 base, with 5 bases left in between. Germline CDR1 and CDR2: SGHRS and YFSETQ. The CDR3 is 13 amino acids. CDR3 sequence reads: CASSTENTGELFF. DNA for the CDR3: TGCGCCAGCAGCACTGAGAACACCGGGGAGCTGTTTTTT.

The J gene is TRBJ2-1, the V gene TRBV11-3; D gene unclear. Trimming stripped 0 bases from V and 10 bases from J, with 13 bases between. Germline CDR1 is SGHNT and CDR2 is YENEEA. This CDR3 is 14 amino acids long. The CDR3 loop is CASSLETETHEQFF. For the CDR3, the DNA is TGTGCCAGCAGCTTAGAAACCGAAACTCACGAGCAGTTCTTC.

This clone was counted a single time. This chain links TRBV27 with TRBJ1-1; the D gene is possibly TRBD1 (6 bases). The V gene's germline CDR1 is MNHEY and CDR2 SMNVEV (reference sequence). Trimming cost V 6 bases and J 0 bases, with 20 bases left between them. This CDR3 spans 17 amino acids. The CDR3, as DNA: TGTGCCAGCAGGCCATTACAGGGATACCTCATGAACACTGAAGCTTTCTTT. It encodes CASRPLQGYLMNTEAFF.